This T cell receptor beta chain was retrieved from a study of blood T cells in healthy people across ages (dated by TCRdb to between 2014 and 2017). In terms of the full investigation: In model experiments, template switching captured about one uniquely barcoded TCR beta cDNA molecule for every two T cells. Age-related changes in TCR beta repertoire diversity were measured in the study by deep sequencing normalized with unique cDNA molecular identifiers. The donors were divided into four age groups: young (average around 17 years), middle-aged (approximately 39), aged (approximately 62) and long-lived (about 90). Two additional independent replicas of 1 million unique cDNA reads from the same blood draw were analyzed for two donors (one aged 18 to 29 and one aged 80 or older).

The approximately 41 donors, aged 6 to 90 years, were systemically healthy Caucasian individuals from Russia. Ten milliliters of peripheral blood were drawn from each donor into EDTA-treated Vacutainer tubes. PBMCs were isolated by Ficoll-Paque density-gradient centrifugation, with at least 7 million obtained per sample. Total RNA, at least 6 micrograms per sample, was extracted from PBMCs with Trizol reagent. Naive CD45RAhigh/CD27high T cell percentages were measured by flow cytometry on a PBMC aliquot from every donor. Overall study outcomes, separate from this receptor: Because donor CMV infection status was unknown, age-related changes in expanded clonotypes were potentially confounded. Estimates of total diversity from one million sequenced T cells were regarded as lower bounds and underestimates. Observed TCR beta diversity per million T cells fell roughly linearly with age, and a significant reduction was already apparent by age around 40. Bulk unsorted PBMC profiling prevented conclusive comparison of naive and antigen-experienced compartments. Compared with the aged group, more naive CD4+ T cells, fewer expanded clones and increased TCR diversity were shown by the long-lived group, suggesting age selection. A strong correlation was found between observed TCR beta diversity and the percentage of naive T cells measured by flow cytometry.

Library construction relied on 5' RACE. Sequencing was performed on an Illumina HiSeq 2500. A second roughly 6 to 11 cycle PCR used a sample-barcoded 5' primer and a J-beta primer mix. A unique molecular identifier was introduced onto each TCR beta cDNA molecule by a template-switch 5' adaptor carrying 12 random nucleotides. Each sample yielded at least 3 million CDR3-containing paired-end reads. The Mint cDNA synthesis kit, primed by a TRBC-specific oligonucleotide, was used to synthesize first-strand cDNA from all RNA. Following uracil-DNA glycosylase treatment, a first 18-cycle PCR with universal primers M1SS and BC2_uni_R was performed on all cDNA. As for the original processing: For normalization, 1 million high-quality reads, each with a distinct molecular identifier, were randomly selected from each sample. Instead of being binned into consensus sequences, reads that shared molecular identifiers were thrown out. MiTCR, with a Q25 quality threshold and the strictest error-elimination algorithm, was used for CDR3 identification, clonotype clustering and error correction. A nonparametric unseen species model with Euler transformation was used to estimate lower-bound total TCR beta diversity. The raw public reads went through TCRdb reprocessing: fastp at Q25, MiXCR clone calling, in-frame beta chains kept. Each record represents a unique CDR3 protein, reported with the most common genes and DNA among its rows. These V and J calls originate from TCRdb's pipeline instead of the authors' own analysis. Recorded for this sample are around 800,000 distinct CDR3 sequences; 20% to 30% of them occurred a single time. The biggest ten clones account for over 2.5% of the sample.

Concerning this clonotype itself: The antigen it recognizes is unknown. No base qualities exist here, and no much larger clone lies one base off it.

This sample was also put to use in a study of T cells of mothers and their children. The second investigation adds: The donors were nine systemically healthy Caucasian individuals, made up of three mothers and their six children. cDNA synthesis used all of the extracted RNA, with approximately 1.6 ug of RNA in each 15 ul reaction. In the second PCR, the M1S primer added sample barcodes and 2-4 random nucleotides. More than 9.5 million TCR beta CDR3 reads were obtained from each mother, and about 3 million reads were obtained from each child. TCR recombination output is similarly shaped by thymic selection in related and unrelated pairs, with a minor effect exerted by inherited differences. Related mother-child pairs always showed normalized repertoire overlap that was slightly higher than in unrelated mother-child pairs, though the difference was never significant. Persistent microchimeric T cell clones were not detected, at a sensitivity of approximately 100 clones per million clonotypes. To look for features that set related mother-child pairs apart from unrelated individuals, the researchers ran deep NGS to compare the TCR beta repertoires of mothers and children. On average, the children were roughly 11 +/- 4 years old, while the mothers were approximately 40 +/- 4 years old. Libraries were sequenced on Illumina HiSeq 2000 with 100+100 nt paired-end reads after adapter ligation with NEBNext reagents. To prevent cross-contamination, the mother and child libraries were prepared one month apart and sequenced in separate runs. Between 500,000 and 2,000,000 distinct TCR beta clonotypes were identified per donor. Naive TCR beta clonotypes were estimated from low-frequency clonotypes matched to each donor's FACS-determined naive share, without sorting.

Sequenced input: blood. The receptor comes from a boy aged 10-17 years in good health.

Read as DNA, the sequence is TGCGCCAGCAGCCAATTCCCGATCACTGAAGCTTTCTTT. It codes for CASSQFPITEAFF. This receptor chain uses TRBV4-1 and TRBJ1-1; the D gene cannot be named for sure. V loses 2 bases of germline sequence and J loses 4 bases, and the interval between the two ends is 8 bases. For CDR1 and CDR2, the germline V gene lists MGHRA and YSYEKL. From cysteine to phenylalanine, the CDR3 is 13 amino acids long. The only DNA kept is the CDR3, 39 bases in frame from the first base.